This is a list of T cell receptor beta chains from one sample in a study of CD8 T cells in ankylosing spondylitis. TCRdb re-called the 5' RACE reads with MiXCR, one entry per CDR3 protein. The data show about 240,000 distinct CDR3 sequences, over 8.5% seen once. Sequenced input: blood, either unsorted or a sorted T cell fraction (not recorded which). These receptors originate from a male donor with ankylosing spondylitis or in good health (not recorded which). CDR3s include the opening cysteine and the closing phenylalanine or tryptophan. The D gene is left open where the match is weak. The size of a clone is reported for some rows only, either as once, few or many, or as a class for expanded clones.

j_call d_call clone_size v_call cdr3_nt cdr3_aa
TRBJ1-6 . many TRBV10-3 TGTGCCATCAGGGAGGACGGCCTCTATAATTCACCCCTCCACTTT CAIREDGLYNSPLHF
TRBJ2-5 . many TRBV5-1 TGCGCCAGCAGCTCCCGCCAAGAGACCCAGTACTTC CASSSRQETQYF
TRBJ2-3 TRBD2 few TRBV4-2 TGTGCCAGCAGCCAACTAATCCTCGGGACTAGCGGGGGAGAAGCCATCACAGATACGCAGTATTTT CASSQLILGTSGGEAITDTQYF
TRBJ2-7 . many TRBV2 TGTGCCAGCAGAGGGGGAGGCTACGAGCAGTACTTC CASRGGGYEQYF
TRBJ2-3 . many TRBV7-6 TGTGCCAGCAGCTTAGTTGGCGAGAAACCCACAGATACGCAGTATTTT CASSLVGEKPTDTQYF
TRBJ2-3 TRBD2 many TRBV5-1 TGCGCCAGCAGCTCCCGACTAGCGGAGAGCACAGATACGCAGTATTTT CASSSRLAESTDTQYF
TRBJ2-1 TRBD2 many TRBV5-6 TGTGCCAGCAGCGCCGATAGCGGGACTTACAATGAGCAGTTCTTC CASSADSGTYNEQFF
TRBJ2-3 TRBD1 many TRBV3-1 TGTGCCAGCCAACCGGGACAGGGGAACACAGATACGCAGTATTTT CASQPGQGNTDTQYF
TRBJ2-2 . many TRBV12-3/TRBV12-4 TGTGCCAGCAGTTTAGCGGCTCGGAACACCGGGGAGCTGTTTTTT CASSLAARNTGELFF
TRBJ1-4 . . TRBV4-1 TGCGCCAGCAGCCAAGATAAGCGGAGGGGCGATGAAAAACTGTTTTTT CASSQDKRRGDEKLFF
TRBJ2-7 . few TRBV5-1 TGCGCCAGCAGCGCGGATTGGGAGCAGTACTTC CASSADWEQYF
TRBJ2-7 TRBD1 few TRBV7-2 TGTGCCAGCAGCTTAGGGGGACAGCTGAGCTCCTACGAGCAGTACTTC CASSLGGQLSSYEQYF
TRBJ2-1 TRBD2 few TRBV7-2 TGTGCCAGCAGCTCTAGCGGGCATTCAGGAAATGAGCAGTTCTTC CASSSSGHSGNEQFF
TRBJ1-2 . . TRBV27 TGTGCCAGCAGTCCAACAGGCTTTCCTAACTATGGCTACACCTTC CASSPTGFPNYGYTF
TRBJ1-2 . many TRBV3-1 TGTGCCAGCAGCCGCTACGGGGGGGACGGCTACACCTTC CASSRYGGDGYTF
TRBJ2-1 TRBD2 many TRBV11-1 TGTGCCAGCAGCTTGACCCAACTAGCGGGAGCCAATGAGCAGTTCTTC CASSLTQLAGANEQFF
TRBJ2-5 . many TRBV12-3/TRBV12-4 TGTGCCAGCAGTTTTAGGGGGGAGACCCAGTACTTC CASSFRGETQYF
TRBJ1-2 . many TRBV6-1 TGTGCCAGCAGTAAGACTATCGGGTCTTACTATGGCTACACCTTC CASSKTIGSYYGYTF
TRBJ2-1 . many TRBV5-1 TGCGCCAGCAGGGTTGGACCCAGCTCCTACAATGAGCAGTTCTTC CASRVGPSSYNEQFF
TRBJ1-1 TRBD1 . TRBV3-1 TGTGCCAGCAGCCTTCAGGGGGGTGAAGCTTTCTTT CASSLQGGEAFF
TRBJ2-7 . . TRBV20-1 TGCAGTGCCTCGGACTTCTCCTACGAGCAGTACTTC CSASDFSYEQYF
TRBJ2-1 . many TRBV7-2 TGTGCCAGCAGCCTCGGGACCCCCGGGGTCTACAATGAGCAGTTCTTC CASSLGTPGVYNEQFF
TRBJ1-1 . many TRBV5-1 TGCGCCAGCAGCTTGAGCGAGCCTAACACTGAAGCTTTCTTT CASSLSEPNTEAFF
TRBJ1-1 TRBD1 . TRBV20-1 TGCTGTGCTAGGACCAAACTCAGGTCCCGGGACAGGGGCCCGTACACTGAAGCTTTCTTT CCARTKLRSRDRGPYTEAFF
TRBJ2-7 . many TRBV18 TGTGCCAGCTCACCACGGGCGAATACCTACGAGCAGTACTTC CASSPRANTYEQYF
TRBJ2-5 TRBD2 many TRBV14 TGTGCCAGCAGCCATCAAAGCGGGACCCCGGAGCAAGAGACCCAGTACTTC CASSHQSGTPEQETQYF
TRBJ2-6 . . TRBV13 TGTGCCAGCAGCGAGAGGATCTCTTGGGCCAACGTCCTGACTTTC CASSERISWANVLTF
TRBJ2-7 . many TRBV7-9 TGTGCCAGCAGCCCCAGGGGTACTCTCGAGCAGTACTTC CASSPRGTLEQYF
TRBJ1-2 . many TRBV12-3/TRBV12-4 TGTGCCAGCAGTTTAGGGCGGACAAGGGGACCCTATGGCTACACCTTC CASSLGRTRGPYGYTF
TRBJ2-7 . . TRBV12-3/TRBV12-4 TGTGCCAGCAGTATTAGACCGATCGGGGAGCAGTACTTC CASSIRPIGEQYF
TRBJ2-4 . many TRBV27 TGTGCCAGCAGTCGAAGCCCACCCGACCTCGCAGCCAAAAACATTCAGTACTTC CASSRSPPDLAAKNIQYF
TRBJ2-3 TRBD2 many TRBV27 TGTGCCAGCAGTTCGCACGGGACTAGTCCTTACACAGATACGCAGTATTTT CASSSHGTSPYTDTQYF
TRBJ2-1 TRBD1 few TRBV5-1 TGCGCCAGCAGCTCGGGACAGGGTTACAATGAGCAGTTCTTC CASSSGQGYNEQFF
TRBJ2-7 TRBD1 many TRBV9 TGTGCCAGCAGCGTGGGGGGACAGGGGATACACGAGCAGTACTTC CASSVGGQGIHEQYF
TRBJ2-1 TRBD2 many TRBV11-1 TGTGCCAGCAGCACAGTAGGGAGGACTAGCGGTGACTCGACGTACAATGAGCAGTTCTTC CASSTVGRTSGDSTYNEQFF
TRBJ1-6 . few TRBV20-1 TGCAGTGCTAGACCCTCGGGGGACTATAATTCACCCCTCCACTTT CSARPSGDYNSPLHF
TRBJ2-3 TRBD2 many TRBV11-2 TGTGCCAGCAGCTTTGAACGGGGGGTGGTTACGCAGTATTTT CASSFERGVVTQYF
TRBJ1-2 . many TRBV20-1 TGCAGCGGTACGAGCCCAGCTAACTATGGCTACACCTTC CSGTSPANYGYTF
TRBJ1-1 . . TRBV5-5 TGTGCCAGCAGCTTTAGAAGGGATAACACTGAAGCTTTCTTT CASSFRRDNTEAFF
TRBJ1-2 . many TRBV20-1 TGCAGTGCTAGATCTAGTAGGGTAGGGGGCTACACCTTC CSARSSRVGGYTF
TRBJ2-2 . many TRBV25-1 TGTGCCAGCAGTGTCTCCACCGGGGAGCTGTTTTTT CASSVSTGELFF
TRBJ2-5 TRBD1 few TRBV7-7 TGTGCTAGCAGCCTCACGACAGGGACGCAGACCCAGTACTTC CASSLTTGTQTQYF
TRBJ2-3 TRBD2 few TRBV24-1 TGTGCCACCAGTGATTGGGACGGGAGGGGCACAGATACGCAGTATTTT CATSDWDGRGTDTQYF
TRBJ2-5 TRBD1 . TRBV7-8 TGTGCCAGCAGCCCCCGGGACAGGGCCGAGACCCAGTACTTC CASSPRDRAETQYF
TRBJ2-2 . many TRBV5-1 TGCGCCAGCAGCTTCGGCACGGTTAAGAACACCGGGGAGCTGTTTTTT CASSFGTVKNTGELFF